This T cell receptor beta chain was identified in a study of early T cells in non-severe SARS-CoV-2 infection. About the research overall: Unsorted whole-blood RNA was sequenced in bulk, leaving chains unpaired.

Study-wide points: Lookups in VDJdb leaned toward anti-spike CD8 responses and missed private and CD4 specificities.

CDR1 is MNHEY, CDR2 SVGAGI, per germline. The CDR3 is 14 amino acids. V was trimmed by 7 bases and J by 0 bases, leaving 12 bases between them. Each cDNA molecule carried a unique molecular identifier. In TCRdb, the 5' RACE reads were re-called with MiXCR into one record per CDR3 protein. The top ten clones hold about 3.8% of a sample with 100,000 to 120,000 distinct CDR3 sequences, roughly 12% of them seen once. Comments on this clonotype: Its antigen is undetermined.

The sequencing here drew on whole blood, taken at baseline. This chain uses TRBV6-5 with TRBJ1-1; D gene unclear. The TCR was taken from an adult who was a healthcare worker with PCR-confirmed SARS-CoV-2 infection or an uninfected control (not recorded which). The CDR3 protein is CASKSGRMNTEAFF. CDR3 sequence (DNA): TGTGCCAGCAAATCTGGACGGATGAACACTGAAGCTTTCTTT.